This T cell receptor beta chain was recovered during a study of T cell responses to AZD1222 COVID-19 vaccine. Generated by immunoSEQ multiplex PCR, the TCRdb table keeps only in-frame clones and is missing some. Of around 45,000 clones detected, about 82% appear once; the ten largest clones hold about a fifth. This CDR3 region has 13 residues. With 5 bases removed from V and 1 base from J, the gap between germline ends came to 9 bases. The V gene's germline CDR1 is KGHSH and CDR2 LQKENI. This clone came up once. The starting material was peripheral blood, obtained 28 days after the second dose of the MenACWY control vaccine. The sequence was obtained from an adult who received the MenACWY meningococcal vaccine as a control. The V gene is TRBV18, the J gene TRBJ2-7; D remains unclear. CDR3 in DNA: TGTGCCAGCTCAGAGACGGTATCCTACGAGCAGTACTTC. Encoded protein: CASSETVSYEQYF.